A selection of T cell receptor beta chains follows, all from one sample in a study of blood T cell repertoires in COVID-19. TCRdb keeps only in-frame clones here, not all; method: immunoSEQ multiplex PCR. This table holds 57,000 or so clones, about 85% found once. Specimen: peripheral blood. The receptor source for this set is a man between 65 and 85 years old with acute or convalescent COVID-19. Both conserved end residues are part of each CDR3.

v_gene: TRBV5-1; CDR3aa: CASSLLGAGYEQYF
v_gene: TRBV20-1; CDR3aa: CSASWTGGGETQYF
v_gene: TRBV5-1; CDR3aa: CASSRGSASMPAYNEQFF
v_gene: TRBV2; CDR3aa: CASSPLGQGNTGELFF
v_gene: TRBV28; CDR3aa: CASSLLTGGRTRETQYF
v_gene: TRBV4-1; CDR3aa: CASSQDDRLRYGYTF
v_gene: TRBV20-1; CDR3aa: CSARNTEAFF
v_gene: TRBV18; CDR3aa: CASSPGTGWGYTF
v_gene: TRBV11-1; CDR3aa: CASSWGNSGGEDTQYF
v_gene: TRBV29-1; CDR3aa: CSVDGTGDDTEAFF
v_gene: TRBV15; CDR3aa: CATSRDITVYVGYTF
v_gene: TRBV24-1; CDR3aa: CATSDVTGGNTGELFF
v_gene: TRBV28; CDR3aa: CASSLVDRGREGYTF
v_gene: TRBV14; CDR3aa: CASSQGGDEFRRGRAFF
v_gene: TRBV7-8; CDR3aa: CASSSQGMGINTEAFF
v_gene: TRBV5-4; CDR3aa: CASSLGGLAGGQYEQFF
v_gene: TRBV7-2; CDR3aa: CASSRQDTGELFF
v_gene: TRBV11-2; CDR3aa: CASSLQPGGSFGGYTF
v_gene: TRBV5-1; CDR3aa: CASRAQETQYF
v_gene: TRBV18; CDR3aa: CASSPRGRGPAGELFF
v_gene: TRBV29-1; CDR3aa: CSGRTGSSYEQYF
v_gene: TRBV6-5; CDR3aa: CASRAQWEQPQHF
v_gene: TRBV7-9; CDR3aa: CASSLGPGGIMNTEAFF
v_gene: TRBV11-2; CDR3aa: CASSPGTPRYEQYF
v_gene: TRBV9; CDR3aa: CASSVWAGNNEQFF
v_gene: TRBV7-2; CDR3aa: CASSPFDRAPGQPQHF
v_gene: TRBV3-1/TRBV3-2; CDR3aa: CASSLQSTGVFGANVLTF
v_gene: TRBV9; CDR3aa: CASSGNRDRVLDEQFF
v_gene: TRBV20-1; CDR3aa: CSASRTGHFYEQYF
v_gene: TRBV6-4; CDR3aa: CASRCLFGSCTDTQYF
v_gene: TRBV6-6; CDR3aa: CASSYTGTGGAEAFF
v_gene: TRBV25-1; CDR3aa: CASNPSGASPEQYF
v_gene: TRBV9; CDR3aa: CASSVLADPSQQFF